This T cell receptor beta chain was identified in a study of cytomegalovirus exposure and HLA in healthy donors. General study findings and limits: Most TCR beta V segments were productive about 90% or about 30% of the time in an earlier analysis.

V dropped 4 bases and J dropped 1 base, with 10 bases sitting between them. Germline CDR1 SEHNR, CDR2 FQNEAQ (reference sequence). The CDR3 has 14 amino acids. PCR primers comprised 60 Vbeta and 13 Jbeta primers. The method was immunoSEQ multiplex PCR; TCRdb's version includes in-frame clones alone and lacks a portion of them. The sample records approximately 110,000 clones, less than 70% being singletons. With regard to this clone: Its antigen remains unknown.

The sequence was obtained from a woman in her thirties in good health and CMV-seronegative. The sequenced sample was PBMCs. The V and J genes are TRBV7-9 and TRBJ2-5; the D is unclear. In DNA, the CDR3 is TGTGCCAGCAGCTCGCGGAAAATCCAAGAGACCCAGTACTTC. Amino acid sequence: CASSSRKIQETQYF.